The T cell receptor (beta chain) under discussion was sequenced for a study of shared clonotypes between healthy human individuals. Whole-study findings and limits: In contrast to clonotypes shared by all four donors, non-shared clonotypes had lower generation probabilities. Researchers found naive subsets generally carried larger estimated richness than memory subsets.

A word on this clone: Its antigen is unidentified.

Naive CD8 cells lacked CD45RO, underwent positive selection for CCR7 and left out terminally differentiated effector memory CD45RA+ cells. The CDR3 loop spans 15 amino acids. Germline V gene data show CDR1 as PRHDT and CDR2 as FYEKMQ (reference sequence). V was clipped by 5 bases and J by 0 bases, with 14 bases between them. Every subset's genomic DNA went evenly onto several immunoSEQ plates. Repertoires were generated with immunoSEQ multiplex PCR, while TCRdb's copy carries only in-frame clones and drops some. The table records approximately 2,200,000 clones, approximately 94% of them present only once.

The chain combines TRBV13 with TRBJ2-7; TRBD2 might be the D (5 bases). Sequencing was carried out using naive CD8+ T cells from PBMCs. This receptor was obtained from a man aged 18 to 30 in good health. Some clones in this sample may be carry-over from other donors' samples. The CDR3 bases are TGTGCCAGCAGCGGCCCCGGGATAAGCTCCTACGAGCAGTACTTC. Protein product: CASSGPGISSYEQYF.